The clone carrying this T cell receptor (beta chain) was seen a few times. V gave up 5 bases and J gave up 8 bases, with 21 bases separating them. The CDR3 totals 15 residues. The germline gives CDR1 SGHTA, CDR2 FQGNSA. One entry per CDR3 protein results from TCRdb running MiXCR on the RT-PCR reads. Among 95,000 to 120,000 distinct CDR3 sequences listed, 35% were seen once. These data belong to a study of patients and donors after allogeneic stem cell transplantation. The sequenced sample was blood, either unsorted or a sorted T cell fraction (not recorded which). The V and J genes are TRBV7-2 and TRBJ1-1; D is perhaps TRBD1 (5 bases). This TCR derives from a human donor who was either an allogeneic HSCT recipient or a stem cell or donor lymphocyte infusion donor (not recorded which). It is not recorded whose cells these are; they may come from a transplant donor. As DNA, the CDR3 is TGTGCCAGCAGCCGGACCCGGGACTCGTTAGAGGAAGCTTTCTTT. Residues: CASSRTRDSLEEAFF.